Shown below are 30 T cell receptor beta chains from a single sample sequenced in a study of PD-1 blockade in classical Hodgkin lymphoma. The time point is: cycle 4 day 1 (C4D1), after five to seven weeks of nivolumab. All patients experienced relapse after autologous stem cell transplantation, and brentuximab vedotin exposure was variable. Profiled with immunoSEQ multiplex PCR; TCRdb holds only in-frame clones, not every one. The data hold tens of thousands of clones, with nearly 70% observed a single time. Sequencing used peripheral blood mononuclear cells (PBMCs), obtained before the fourth cycle of nivolumab. The receptors shown here come from a human donor with classical Hodgkin lymphoma.

The chain couples TRBV30 to TRBJ2-7; 8 bases map to TRBD1. The CDR3 runs to 15 residues. In germline, CDR1 is GTSNPN, CDR2 SVGIG (reference sequence). After removal of 4 bases from V and 7 bases from J, the junction contained 15 bases not matched to a gene. The CDR3 region is CAWNSEGQGAGEQYF. The CDR3 DNA is TGTGCCTGGAATTCAGAAGGGCAGGGGGCAGGAGAGCAGTACTTC.

The sample holds a few counts of this clone. The rearrangement uses TRBV6-1 and TRBJ1-1; 9 nucleotides match TRBD1. V lost 5 bases to trimming and J lost 4 bases; unmatched junction nucleotides: 5. The CDR3 consists of 14 residues. In germline, CDR1 is MNHNS, CDR2 SASEGT. CDR3 residues: CASSRTGGSTEAFF. CDR3 nucleotides: TGTGCCAGCAGTCGAACAGGGGGCTCCACTGAAGCTTTCTTT.

The chain has TRBV9 and TRBJ2-7, with D tentatively TRBD1 or TRBD2 (6 bases each). V gave up 0 bases and J gave up 3 bases, with 13 bases separating them. Germline CDR1 reads SGDLS; CDR2 reads YYNGEE. This CDR3 region has 15 residues. CDR3: CASSVAWGAIYEQYF. For the CDR3, the DNA is TGTGCCAGCAGCGTAGCGTGGGGGGCCATCTACGAGCAGTACTTC.

The CDR3 sequence: CASSITQDLDYEQYF. The CDR3 DNA sequence: TGTGCCAGTAGTATAACGCAGGACCTGGACTACGAGCAGTACTTC. The rearrangement uses TRBV19 and TRBJ2-7; D call uncertain. CDR1 is LNHDA, CDR2 SQIVND, per germline (reference sequence). V was shortened by 2 bases and J by 3 bases, with 14 bases between the two germline ends. This CDR3 spans 15 amino acids. Based on the CDR3 plus reference TRBV19 and TRBJ2-7, the full variable domain is DGGITQSPKYLFRKEGQNVTLSCEQNLNHDAMYWYRQDPGQGLRLIYYSQIVNDFQKGDIAEGYSVSREKKESFPLTVTSAQKNPTAFYLCASSITQDLDYEQYFGPGTRLTVT.

This clone was counted ten times or more. CDR3 protein: CASSPRAGSGYTF. CDR3 DNA sequence: TGTGCCAGCAGCCCCAGGGCAGGGAGTGGCTACACCTTC. The V gene is TRBV7-2, the J gene TRBJ1-2; a possible D gene is TRBD1 (5 bases). Per the germline V gene, CDR1 is SGHTA and CDR2 is FQGNSA. Trimming shortened V by 5 bases and J by 7 bases, and 14 bases separated the two germline ends. The CDR3 totals 13 residues.

This chain connects TRBV4-1 to TRBJ1-4, with D perhaps TRBD1 (5 bases). CDR3 length: 14 amino acids. CDR1 is MGHRA, CDR2 YSYEKL, per germline. Trimming took off 2 bases at V and 6 bases at J, with 10 bases between the two ends. CDR3 residues: CASSQLVGDEKLFF. The CDR3 coding sequence is TGCGCCAGCAGCCAATTAGTGGGGGATGAAAAACTGTTTTTT.

The chain has TRBV5-1 and TRBJ1-4; D is perhaps TRBD1 (6 bases). There are 15 residues in the CDR3. Looked up from germline, CDR1 is SGHRS and CDR2 is YFSETQ. The V end was cut by 0 bases, the J end by 6 bases, with 12 bases between. CDR3 loop: CASSLAGVRDEKLFF. DNA for the CDR3: TGCGCCAGCAGCTTGGCAGGGGTGCGGGATGAAAAACTGTTTTTT.

The rearrangement links TRBV7-9 to TRBJ1-3, with 10 bases lining up with TRBD1. The CDR3 covers 17 residues. Looked up from germline, CDR1 is SEHNR and CDR2 is FQNEAQ (reference sequence). J lost 4 bases, V lost 5 bases, and 11 bases had no gene match. CDR3 bases: TGTGCCAGCAGCATGGGACAGGGGAGTATCGGAGGAAACACCATATATTTT. Translation gives CASSMGQGSIGGNTIYF.

This clone was observed a few times. The chain combines TRBV4-2 with TRBJ2-1; TRBD2 aligns across 13 bases. Germline assignment: CDR1 LGHNA and CDR2 YNFKEQ. The trim removed 1 base at V and 6 bases at J, leaving 3 bases unmatched. The CDR3 runs to 16 residues. CDR3 sequence (DNA): TGTGCCAGCAGCCAAGGAAGGACTAGCGGGGGCAATGAGCAGTTCTTC. Translating gives CASSQGRTSGGNEQFF.

This clone was observed a single time. The V gene is TRBV7-8, the J gene TRBJ2-6; D not resolved. The germline V gene encodes CDR1 SGHVS and CDR2 FQNEAQ. The V end lost 5 bases, the J end lost 0 bases, and 5 bases lay between the germline ends. The CDR3 contains 14 residues. The CDR3 sequence is CASSAVSGANVLTF. Here the CDR3 DNA reads TGTGCCAGCAGCGCAGTCTCTGGGGCCAACGTCCTGACTTTC.

The CDR3 protein is CASSSYNSPLHF. In nucleotides, the CDR3 is TGTGCCAGCAGCTCTTATAATTCACCCCTCCACTTT. The V gene is TRBV5-6, the J gene TRBJ1-6; D call uncertain. The CDR3 extends over 12 amino acids. Germline lookup yields CDR1 SGHDT and CDR2 YYEEEE. Trimming left V 3 bases short and J 4 bases short, with 2 bases between.

The chain employs TRBV9 and TRBJ2-4; 10 nucleotides match TRBD1. Germline V CDR1 and CDR2: SGDLS, YYNGEE. The CDR3 runs to 16 residues. J lost 6 bases, V lost 4 bases, and 10 bases had no gene match. This CDR3 reads CASSPGTGVMGNIQYF. The DNA for the CDR3 is TGTGCCAGCAGCCCAGGGACAGGGGTGATGGGAAACATTCAGTACTTC.

The chain links TRBV11-1 to TRBJ1-1; 8 bases match TRBD1. J lost 1 base, V lost 4 bases, and 2 bases had no gene match. This CDR3 has 14 amino acids. CDR1 SGHAT and CDR2 FQDESV come from the germline V gene (reference sequence). The CDR3 sequence is CASSSGGRNTEAFF. In DNA form, the CDR3 reads TGTGCCAGCAGCTCAGGGGGCAGGAACACTGAAGCTTTCTTT.

This rearrangement joins TRBV28 to TRBJ2-7; TRBD1 aligns across 7 bases. The V and J ends lost 5 bases and 4 bases, in that order; junction bases with no gene match: 14. The CDR3 is 16 amino acids. Germline CDR1 MDHEN, CDR2 SYDVKM. The CDR3 region has the DNA TGTGCCAGCAGTAGGATACCGACAGGGATGGGTTACGAGCAGTACTTC. It codes for CASSRIPTGMGYEQYF.

This clone has more than one count but fewer than ten. The chain uses TRBV7-8 and TRBJ2-1, with D perhaps given as TRBD1 or TRBD2 (5 bases each). The CDR3 has 17 amino acids. Trimming took 1 base from V and 0 from J, leaving 13 bases between them. Germline V lookup: CDR1 SGHVS, CDR2 FQNEAQ. This CDR3 is CASSLEVVGGSYNEQFF. The CDR3 region has the DNA TGTGCCAGCAGCTTAGAGGTTGTTGGGGGCTCCTACAATGAGCAGTTCTTC.

V is TRBV6-5 and J is TRBJ1-1; D is possibly TRBD1 (5 bases). The CDR3 sequence is 14 residues long. The germline gives CDR1 MNHEY, CDR2 SVGAGI. Trimming shortened V by 6 bases and J by 5 bases, and 16 bases separated the two germline ends. Here the CDR3 reads CASRGLQEGTEAFF. DNA of the CDR3: TGTGCCAGCAGAGGTTTACAAGAGGGGACTGAAGCTTTCTTT.

This clone was seen a single time. The V gene is TRBV2, the J gene TRBJ2-2, with TRBD2 as a possible D gene (5 bases). CDR3 size: 15 residues. Germline loops: CDR1 SNHLY, CDR2 FYNNEI. Trimming took 7 bases from V and 2 from J, leaving 14 bases between them. CDR3 nucleotides: TGTGCCAGCATCGGTTCCGGGGTTAACACCGGGGAGCTGTTTTTT. It translates to CASIGSGVNTGELFF.

The chain combines TRBV5-1 with TRBJ2-1; 13 positions match TRBD2. The CDR3 extends over 17 amino acids. The germline CDR1 and CDR2 sequences are SGHRS and YFSETQ. Trimming cost V 1 base and J 5 bases; bases outside gene matches: 6. CDR3: CASSLPHGTSGDNEQFF. CDR3 nucleotide sequence: TGCGCCAGCAGCTTGCCCCACGGGACTAGCGGGGACAATGAGCAGTTCTTC.

Only one count was recorded for this clone. The chain links TRBV11-2 to TRBJ2-7; the match to TRBD1 covers 8 bases. CDR3 size: 14 residues. Trimming cost V 1 base and J 6 bases; bases outside gene matches: 5. Germline CDR1 reads SGHAT; CDR2 reads FQNNGV. The CDR3 is CASSLVPGGGEQYF. The CDR3 DNA follows: TGTGCCAGCAGCTTAGTGCCAGGGGGCGGCGAGCAGTACTTC.

V is TRBV30 and J is TRBJ1-3; D unclear. This CDR3 contains 15 residues. Trimming stripped 4 bases from V and 0 bases from J, with 13 bases between. The germline CDR1 and CDR2 sequences are GTSNPN and SVGIG (reference sequence). The CDR3 spells CAWMEQSLSGNTIYF. The CDR3, as DNA: TGTGCCTGGATGGAACAGTCACTCTCTGGAAACACCATATATTTT.

V gene TRBV7-9 combines with J gene TRBJ2-1; perhaps TRBD1 as D (6 bases). The V end was cut by 5 bases, the J end by 6 bases, with 20 bases between. CDR3 size: 16 residues. Germline V gene data show CDR1 as SEHNR and CDR2 as FQNEAQ (reference sequence). The chain's CDR3 is CASSPLGQKGSNEQFF. In DNA form, the CDR3 reads TGTGCCAGCAGCCCCCTTGGACAGAAGGGATCCAATGAGCAGTTCTTC.

The V call is TRBV4-1, the J call TRBJ2-7; 8 positions agree with TRBD1. The CDR3 is 15 residues long. J lost 0 bases, V lost 0 bases, and 1 base had no gene match. Germline loops: CDR1 MGHRA, CDR2 YSYEKL. For the CDR3, the DNA is TGCGCCAGCAGCCAAGAAGGGACAGGCTCCTACGAGCAGTACTTC. It specifies CASSQEGTGSYEQYF.

This clone has a handful of counts. V usage is TRBV20-1 and J usage is TRBJ2-7; D call uncertain. The germline V and J ends were trimmed by 3 bases and 3 bases, with 6 bases remaining between them. CDR3 length: 11 residues. Germline V gives CDR1 DFQATT, CDR2 SNEGSKA (reference sequence). CDR3 residues: CSASSVYEQYF. In DNA form, the CDR3 reads TGCAGTGCTAGTTCAGTCTACGAGCAGTACTTC.

This clone was detected once. V usage is TRBV10-3 and J usage is TRBJ1-5, with D unclear. Germline CDR1 and CDR2: ENHRY and SYGVKD. This CDR3 spans 14 amino acids. V shed 0 bases and J shed 6 bases, with 9 bases lying between them. In DNA form, the CDR3 reads TGTGCCATCAGTGAGTCGAGAAGCGGTCAGCCCCAGCATTTT. Protein sequence: CAISESRSGQPQHF.

This clone was detected once. The rearrangement uses TRBV11-3 and TRBJ2-1, with D hard to call. V was pared by 3 bases and J by 6 bases, with 9 bases between. The germline CDR1 and CDR2 sequences are SGHNT and YENEEA. The CDR3 is 13 residues long. DNA of the CDR3: TGTGCCAGCAGCTTGGCTAGAGGCAATGAGCAGTTCTTC. As protein: CASSLARGNEQFF.

The chain combines TRBV7-9 with TRBJ2-2; no clear D. The germline V gene encodes CDR1 SEHNR and CDR2 FQNEAQ (reference sequence). With 2 bases removed from V and 6 bases from J, the gap between germline ends came to 1 base. The CDR3 consists of 11 residues. The CDR3 nucleotides are TGTGCCAGCAGCTTATCCGGGGAGCTGTTTTTT. Translated: CASSLSGELFF.

The rearrangement uses TRBV5-1 and TRBJ2-2, with no clear D. The germline CDR1 and CDR2 sequences are SGHRS and YFSETQ. Between the trimmed V and J ends, which lost 4 bases and 4 bases, there was a span of 11 bases. The CDR3 is 14 residues long. Written as DNA, the CDR3 is TGCGCCAGCAGCCCGAGAGAGTTCACCGGGGAGCTGTTTTTT. Encoded protein: CASSPREFTGELFF.

This chain joins TRBV6-5 and TRBJ2-1; 7 bases are a match to TRBD2. After removal of 0 bases from V and 4 bases from J, the junction contained 6 bases not matched to a gene. The germline V gene has CDR1 MNHEY and CDR2 SVGAGI. CDR3 length: 16 residues. CDR3: CASSYSGLGPYNEQFF. CDR3 in DNA: TGTGCCAGCAGTTACTCCGGACTAGGACCTTACAATGAGCAGTTCTTC.

The chain carries TRBV27 and TRBJ2-5; a weak D match, TRBD2 (5 bases). The V and J ends lost 6 bases and 7 bases respectively, with 9 bases between them. The CDR3 is 11 residues long. From germline, CDR1 is MNHEY and CDR2 SMNVEV (reference sequence). CDR3 sequence reads: CASSPGGTQYF. The CDR3 DNA is TGTGCCAGCAGCCCAGGAGGGACCCAGTACTTC.

This clone is categorized as medium-sized. This sequence joins TRBV11-2 and TRBJ1-2; 10 bases are a match to TRBD1. V trimming: 4 bases; J trimming: 6 bases; junction bases outside the gene matches: 5. The CDR3 is 14 amino acids. Germline values: CDR1 SGHAT, CDR2 FQNNGV. This CDR3 reads CASSSGGTGDGYTF. CDR3 nucleotides: TGTGCCAGCAGCTCGGGGGGGACAGGGGATGGCTACACCTTC.